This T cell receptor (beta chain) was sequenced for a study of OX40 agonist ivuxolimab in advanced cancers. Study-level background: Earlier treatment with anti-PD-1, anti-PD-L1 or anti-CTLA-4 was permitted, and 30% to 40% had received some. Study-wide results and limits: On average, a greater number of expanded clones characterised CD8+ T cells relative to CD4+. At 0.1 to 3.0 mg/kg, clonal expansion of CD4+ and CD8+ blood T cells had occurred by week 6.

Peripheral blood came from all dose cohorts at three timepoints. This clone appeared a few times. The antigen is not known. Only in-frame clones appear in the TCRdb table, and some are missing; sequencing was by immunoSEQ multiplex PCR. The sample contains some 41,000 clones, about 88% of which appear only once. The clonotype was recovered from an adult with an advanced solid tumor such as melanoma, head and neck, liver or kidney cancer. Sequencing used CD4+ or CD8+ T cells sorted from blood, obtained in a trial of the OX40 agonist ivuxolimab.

CDR3 DNA: TGTGCCAGCAGCTTAAGTGGGGGGGTCCAAGAGACCCAGTACTTC. This gives the protein CASSLSGGVQETQYF. The V gene is TRBV7-3, the J gene TRBJ2-5; 7 nucleotides align to TRBD2. CDR1 and CDR2 from the germline V gene are SGHTA and FQGTGA. The CDR3 is 15 residues long. The V gene end was trimmed by 1 base and the J gene end by 1 base; junction bases not matched to a gene: 3.